This note documents a single T cell receptor (beta chain) sequence. Its antigen is not known. This entry comes from a study of CD8+CD57+ T cells in acquired aplastic anemia. Study-wide results and caveats: A set of twenty-nine CD8+ CDR3 sequences was shared between patients and controls, and these sequences appeared highly expressed in patients. Any difference that existed in CD8+ Simpson's diversity between patients and controls was not significant.

V shed 0 bases, J shed 2 bases, and the junction held 6 bases outside the gene matches. Per germline, CDR1 SGHRS and CDR2 YFSETQ. The CDR3 totals 16 residues. Genomic DNA was employed as the template in profiling TCR beta VDJ and CDR3. TCRdb reprocessed the reads with MiXCR, giving one entry per CDR3 protein. Of about 180,000 distinct CDR3 sequences listed, roughly 65% are singletons. All patients picked for sequencing had shown, by flow cytometry, an expansion of CD8+CD57+ cells. The study sampled blood from patients who had received no therapy. This sequence originates from a human donor with aplastic anemia. The chain is built from TRBV5-1 and TRBJ2-3; the match to TRBD2 covers 7 bases. Specimen: sorted CD4+, CD8+, or CD8+CD57+ T cells (not recorded which) from PBMCs. The CDR3 spells CASSLGLAEFTDTQYF. The CDR3 nucleotides are TGCGCCAGCAGCTTGGGACTAGCCGAATTCACAGATACGCAGTATTTT.